Below, 8 T cell receptor beta chains from the same sample are listed, as sequenced in a study of control samples from healthy donors and cancer patients (TCRdb year 2020). Receptors were amplified or captured by the immunoSEQ multiplex PCR assay. The table was pulled from immuneACCESS by TCRdb, which kept in-frame rearrangements only. Such tables lose some clones; where checked, under half of the loss comes from unresolved V genes, and the rest has no known cause. For this sample the table gives 150,000 to 200,000 clones, of which 80% to 90% were detected only once. The ten largest clones represent nearly 5% of the sample. The sequencing sample was made of blood. The origin of the receptors is a woman aged 25-40 years in good health.

The rearrangement joins TRBV18 to TRBJ2-7, with 7 bases identical to TRBD2. CDR1 and CDR2 (germline): KGHSH, LQKENI. The CDR3 is made up of 14 amino acids. V trimming: 0 bases; J trimming: 6 bases; junction bases outside the gene matches: 5. The CDR3 sequence is CASSPPSSGGEQYF. DNA of the CDR3: TGTGCCAGCTCACCACCGTCCTCGGGGGGCGAGCAGTACTTC.

This clone was seen more than once but under ten times. V gene TRBV19 combines with J gene TRBJ2-7; TRBD2 agrees at 7 bases. With 6 bases clipped from V and 4 bases from J, the junction kept 6 bases outside the gene matches. The CDR3 is 13 amino acids. From germline, CDR1 is LNHDA and CDR2 SQIVND (reference sequence). The CDR3, as DNA: TGTGCCAGTAGCCGGGACTACCAATACGAGCAGTACTTC. This codes for CASSRDYQYEQYF.

The chain recombines TRBV12-3 or TRBV12-4 with TRBJ2-1; TRBD2 matches at 7 bases. The V gene end was trimmed by 3 bases and the J gene end by 12 bases; junction bases not matched to a gene: 5. CDR3 size: 12 residues. The CDR3 protein is CASSFFRGGQFF. The CDR3 bases are TGTGCCAGCAGTTTTTTCCGCGGGGGGCAGTTCTTC.

This clone was observed a single time. This chain uses TRBV9 with TRBJ1-2, with unresolved D. Germline V lookup: CDR1 SGDLS, CDR2 YYNGEE. The CDR3 covers 16 residues. V lost 0 bases and J lost 0, with 12 bases in between. The CDR3 loop reads CASSVGQALANYGYTF. As DNA, the CDR3 is TGTGCCAGCAGCGTAGGGCAGGCCCTAGCTAACTATGGCTACACCTTC.

The chain recombines TRBV24-1 with TRBJ2-5, with a tentative D call TRBD1 (5 bases). The V end lost 2 bases, the J end lost 5 bases, and 11 bases lay between the germline ends. The CDR3 is made up of 14 amino acids. Per the germline V gene, CDR1 is KGHDR and CDR2 is SFDVKD. The DNA for the CDR3 is TGTGCCACCAGTGATTCAGGGTTTGTCGAGACCCAGTACTTC. Residues: CATSDSGFVETQYF.

The rearrangement uses TRBV7-8 and TRBJ2-7; D uncertain. Trimming cost V 5 bases and J 2 bases, with 16 bases left between them. This CDR3 region has 15 residues. The germline CDR1 and CDR2 sequences are SGHVS and FQNEAQ. In DNA form, the CDR3 reads TGTGCCAGCAGCCCCGGAGTGTCGGAAGCCTACGAGCAGTACTTC. This codes for CASSPGVSEAYEQYF.

This clone has only a few counts. The chain is built from TRBV7-9 and TRBJ2-1; D unclear. The CDR3 covers 17 residues. The germline V and J ends were trimmed by 6 bases and 6 bases, with 24 bases remaining between them. Germline assignment: CDR1 SEHNR and CDR2 FQNEAQ (reference sequence). CDR3 coding DNA: TGTGCCAGCAGTTATAGTGACATGGGGTTTGTTCGCAATGAGCAGTTCTTC. It translates to CASSYSDMGFVRNEQFF.

The chain uses TRBV7-9 and TRBJ2-7, with 10 bases lining up with TRBD1. CDR3 length equals 15 residues. The germline V gene encodes CDR1 SEHNR and CDR2 FQNEAQ (reference sequence). With V trimmed by 4 bases and J by 5 bases, 8 bases remained unmatched. CDR3 in DNA: TGTGCCAGCAGCTCACGGACAGGGGGAAGGGACGAGCAGTACTTC. As protein: CASSSRTGGRDEQYF. Full variable domain (rest looked up from reference TRBV7-9 and TRBJ2-7): DTGVSQNPRHKITKRGQNVTFRCDPISEHNRLYWYRQTLGQGPEFLTYFQNEAQLEKSRLLSDRFSAERPKGSFSTLEIQRTEQGDSAMYLCASSSRTGGRDEQYFGPGTRLTVT.